Listed below are T cell receptor beta chains from one sample, sequenced in a study of CD8 T cells in Susac syndrome. TCRdb re-called the immunoSEQ multiplex PCR reads with MiXCR, one entry per CDR3 protein. The data hold 150,000 to 200,000 distinct CDR3 sequences, with about 94% observed a single time. The sequenced sample was CD4+ T cells from PBMCs. These receptors all stem from a human donor in good health. Both conserved end residues are part of each CDR3.

v_gene	j_gene	CDR3aa
TRBV20-1	TRBJ2-5	CSARDLAGGHETQYF
TRBV4-1	TRBJ1-4	CASSQPYEKLFF
TRBV6-2/TRBV6-3	TRBJ1-2	CASSFTRANYGYTF
TRBV5-4	TRBJ1-2	CASSLAPDSANYGYTF
TRBV24-1	TRBJ2-2	CATSSGLVGLGYTGELFF
TRBV5-6	TRBJ1-6	CASSWGTGEGRPLHF
TRBV28	TRBJ2-7	CASSPTGGVSYEQYF
TRBV15	TRBJ1-2	CATSWNDRGYTF
TRBV9	TRBJ1-2	CASSTSSRNYGYTF
TRBV7-2	TRBJ2-3	CASSYLGGSTDTQYF
TRBV6-1	TRBJ2-5	CASSEQSVQETQYF
TRBV18	TRBJ2-3	CASSPPSRNQYF
TRBV5-4	TRBJ2-2	CASSLGLVSSTGELFF
TRBV29-1	TRBJ1-5	CSVGRGDNQPQHF
TRBV23-1	TRBJ1-1	CASSQPLPANTEAFF
TRBV28	TRBJ1-2	CATETTNYGYTF
TRBV29-1	TRBJ1-2	CSATGTAYGYTF
TRBV29-1	TRBJ2-1	CSVGRVRNEQFF
TRBV7-8	TRBJ2-5	CASSLGYAQETQYF
TRBV20-1	TRBJ1-5	CSARWGVDQPQHF
TRBV6-5	TRBJ1-1	CASTGAGNTEAFF
TRBV5-1	TRBJ2-5	CASSIRDKDQETQYF
TRBV7-2	TRBJ2-1	CASSYRQPTGEQFF
TRBV3-1	TRBJ2-7	CASSPTGGTYEQYF
TRBV29-1	TRBJ2-3	CSVPLADTQYF
TRBV10-3	TRBJ2-1	CAIRGSSNEQFF
TRBV9	TRBJ2-1	CASSVASYNEQFF
TRBV25-1	TRBJ2-1	CATTPGQSYNEQFF
TRBV20-1	TRBJ1-6	CSARGVWDNSPLHF
TRBV29-1	TRBJ2-7	CSVIGGYEQYF
TRBV11-2	TRBJ2-3	CASSLEGGDTQYF
TRBV5-1	TRBJ1-1	CASSLLGANTEAFF
TRBV5-1	TRBJ2-5	CASSLGQALGETQYF
TRBV7-9	TRBJ1-5	CASSLGGARGQPQHF
TRBV30	TRBJ1-2	CAWSRQGLYGYTF
TRBV20-1	TRBJ2-4	CSAREDRTAIQYF
TRBV27	TRBJ2-7	CASSPGQGWRGSSYEQYF
TRBV12-3/TRBV12-4	TRBJ2-1	CASSPRIGEQFF
TRBV5-1	TRBJ2-3	CASSPGTMSTDTQYF